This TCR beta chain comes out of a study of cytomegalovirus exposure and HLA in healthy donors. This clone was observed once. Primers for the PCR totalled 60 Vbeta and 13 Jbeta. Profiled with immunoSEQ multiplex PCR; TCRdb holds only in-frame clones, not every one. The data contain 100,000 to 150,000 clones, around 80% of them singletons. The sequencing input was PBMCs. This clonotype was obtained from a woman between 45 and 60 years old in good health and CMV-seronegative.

This CDR3 reads CASRLQGAFPSVEQYF. As DNA, the CDR3 is TGTGCCAGCAGACTACAGGGGGCCTTTCCCTCTGTTGAGCAGTACTTC. The V call is TRBV28, the J call TRBJ2-7; TRBD1 matches 9 bases. With 6 bases clipped from V and 7 bases from J, the junction kept 16 bases outside the gene matches. The germline V gene has CDR1 MDHEN and CDR2 SYDVKM. The CDR3 runs 16 residues.